The sequence of this T cell receptor beta chain was determined in a study of preoperative IRX-2 immunotherapy in early breast cancer. V shed 5 bases, J shed 6 bases, and the junction held 8 bases outside the gene matches. Germline CDR1 is MDHEN and CDR2 is SYDVKM. The CDR3 runs to 14 residues. The data were produced by immunoSEQ multiplex PCR, yet TCRdb's version contains in-frame clones alone and is incomplete. The sample lists 90,000 to 100,000 clones, roughly 85% seen once, with approximately 2% in the top ten. Sample treatment: preoperative locoregional IRX-2 cytokine immunotherapy. Preoperative locoregional IRX-2 cytokine immunotherapy was tested in the phase Ib source study.

The sequence was obtained from a human donor with breast cancer. Here the sequenced sample was tumor tissue, taken after IRX-2 immunotherapy. The chain has TRBV28 and TRBJ1-2; 8 nucleotides align to TRBD1. The CDR3 DNA follows: TGTGCCAGCAGTGACCTACGGACAGGGAATGGCTACACCTTC. Translated, it gives CASSDLRTGNGYTF.